This TCR beta chain was sequenced in a study of shared clonotypes between healthy human individuals. Trimming left V 2 bases short and J 1 base short, with 5 bases between. CDR3 length: 13 amino acids. Per the germline V gene, CDR1 is MGHDK and CDR2 is SYGVNS. CD45RA+ naive and CD45RA-negative memory subsets were separated from CD4+ cells. Original analysis: ImmunoSEQ only sent back junction sequences with no quality scores, so filtering was done differently. This table comes from immunoSEQ multiplex PCR, and its TCRdb copy is limited to in-frame clones, with some not included. The V and J calls and the clone size are those of that table, but D and trimming were determined from the DNA. The data contain roughly 1,000,000 clones, around 82% of them seen just once; the ten biggest clones take up 0.52%. Study-wide findings and caveats: Naive CD4 clonotypes were shared across a few donors at 4.5% to 6%.

This clone turned up a few times. Its antigen is undetermined. The clonotype originates from a man younger than 30 in good health. Some clones in this sample may be carry-over from other donors' samples. This chain links TRBV25-1 with TRBJ1-1; D not resolved. Material: memory CD4+ T cells from PBMCs. Subset indicated: CD45RA-negative fraction. DNA of the CDR3: TGTGCCAGCAGTGAAATCAGGAACACTGAAGCTTTCTTT. Residues: CASSEIRNTEAFF.